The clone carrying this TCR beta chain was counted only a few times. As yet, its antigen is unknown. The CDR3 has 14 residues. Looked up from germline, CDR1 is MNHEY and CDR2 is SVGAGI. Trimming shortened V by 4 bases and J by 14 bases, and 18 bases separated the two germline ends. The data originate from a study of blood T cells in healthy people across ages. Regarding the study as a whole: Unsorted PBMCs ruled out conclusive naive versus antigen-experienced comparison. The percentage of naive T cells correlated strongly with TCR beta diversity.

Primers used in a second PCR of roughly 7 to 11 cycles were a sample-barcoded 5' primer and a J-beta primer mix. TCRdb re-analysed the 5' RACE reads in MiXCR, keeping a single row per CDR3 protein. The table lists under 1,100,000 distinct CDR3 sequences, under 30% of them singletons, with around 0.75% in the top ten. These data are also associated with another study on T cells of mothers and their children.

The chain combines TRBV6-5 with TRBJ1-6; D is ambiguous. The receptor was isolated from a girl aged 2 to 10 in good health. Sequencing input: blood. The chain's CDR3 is CASSSSGKDGTLHF. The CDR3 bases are TGTGCCAGCAGTTCCTCGGGCAAGGACGGGACCCTCCACTTT.